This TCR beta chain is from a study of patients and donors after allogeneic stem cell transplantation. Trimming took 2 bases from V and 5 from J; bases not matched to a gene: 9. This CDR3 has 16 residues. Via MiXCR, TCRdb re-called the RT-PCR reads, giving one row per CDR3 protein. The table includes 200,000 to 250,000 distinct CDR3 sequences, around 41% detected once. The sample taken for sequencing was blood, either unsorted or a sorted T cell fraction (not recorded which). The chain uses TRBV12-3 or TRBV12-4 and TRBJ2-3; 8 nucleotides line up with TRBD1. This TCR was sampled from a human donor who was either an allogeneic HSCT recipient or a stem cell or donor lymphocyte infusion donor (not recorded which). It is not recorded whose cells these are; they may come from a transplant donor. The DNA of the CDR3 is TGTGCCAGCAGTTTAAGGGGACAGGCCCGTATAGATACGCAGTATTTT. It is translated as CASSLRGQARIDTQYF.